Listed here is a single T cell receptor (beta chain). Its antigen is still unknown. Sequencing was performed with immunoSEQ multiplex PCR; in TCRdb, only in-frame clones are kept and a portion is missing. The top ten clones hold approximately 0.98% of a sample with some 180,000 clones, approximately 92% of them seen once. Germline-derived CDR1 and CDR2 are MNHEY and SVGAGI. The CDR3 is made up of 14 amino acids. The V segment lost 5 bases and the J segment 4 bases; nucleotides outside the gene matches: 5. The sample comes from a study of T cell responses to AZD1222 COVID-19 vaccine. Study-level findings and limits: It should be noted that donors were predominantly white British and more often female, and clonal diversity was possibly underestimated.

V and J are TRBV6-5 and TRBJ1-5; 7 nucleotides align to TRBD1. The material sequenced was peripheral blood, taken 28 days after the second dose of the MenACWY control vaccine. The receptor was isolated from an adult who received the MenACWY meningococcal vaccine as a control. This chain's CDR3 is CASSRGQRNQPQHF. Here the CDR3 DNA reads TGTGCCAGCAGTCGGGGACAGAGGAATCAGCCCCAGCATTTT.